Shown below are 6 T cell receptor beta chains from a single sample sequenced in a study of human T cells and chemical hapten exposure. TCRdb reanalysed the RACE reads using MiXCR and keeps one entry per CDR3 protein. This sample has 370,000 or so distinct CDR3 sequences, with more than 4.5% found just once. Time point given: patch test 1, 2 weeks after DPC sensitization. The sample's treatment: therapeutic diphenylcyclopropenone sensitization with weekly scalp DPC. The sequencing here drew on whole blood, taken in connection with sensitization to the hapten diphenylcyclopropenone (DPC). The receptors here all came from a woman between 45 and 60 years old with alopecia areata. Some clones in this sample may be carry-over from other donors' samples.

CDR3 DNA sequence: TGTGCCAGCAGCCAAGGTGCGGGAGACGAGCAGTACTTC. This sequence encodes CASSQGAGDEQYF. The V gene is TRBV4-2, the J gene TRBJ2-7, with 7 bases aligning to TRBD2. V dropped 1 base and J dropped 5; count of bases not matched to a gene: 2. CDR3 length: 13 amino acids. Germline assignment: CDR1 LGHNA and CDR2 YNFKEQ.

The rearrangement uses TRBV7-9 and TRBJ1-6; 9 bases are shared with TRBD1. This CDR3 comprises 16 residues. The V segment lost 5 bases and the J segment 8 bases; nucleotides outside the gene matches: 10. In germline, CDR1 is SEHNR, CDR2 FQNEAQ (reference sequence). This CDR3 reads CASSLTGGFSDSPLHF. The DNA of the CDR3 is TGTGCCAGCAGCCTCACAGGGGGCTTCTCGGATTCACCCCTCCACTTT.

The V gene is TRBV28, the J gene TRBJ1-5, with D possibly being TRBD1 (6 bases). Looked up from germline, CDR1 is MDHEN and CDR2 is SYDVKM. This CDR3 is 15 amino acids long. V was cut by 4 bases and J by 3 bases, with 13 bases left in between. The CDR3 DNA sequence: TGTGCCAGCAGTTGGCCCGACAGGATCAATCAGCCCCAGCATTTT. Translation gives CASSWPDRINQPQHF.

This rearrangement joins TRBV11-3 to TRBJ2-1, with TRBD2 identical over 8 bases. J lost 4 bases, V lost 5 bases, and 7 bases had no gene match. From germline, CDR1 is SGHNT and CDR2 YENEEA. The CDR3 runs 15 residues. The CDR3, as DNA: TGTGCCAGCAGCCAAGCCGGGACTAGATACAATGAGCAGTTCTTC. It specifies CASSQAGTRYNEQFF.

The rearrangement links TRBV6-5 to TRBJ1-5, with D possibly matching TRBD1 (5 bases). There are 17 residues in the CDR3. Germline V gene data show CDR1 as MNHEY and CDR2 as SVGAGI. V lost 6 bases and J 0 bases, leaving 18 bases between the germline ends. In nucleotides, the CDR3 is TGTGCCAGCAGCCACGCTTTGGGACCGTATAGCAATCAGCCCCAGCATTTT. This encodes CASSHALGPYSNQPQHF.

The chain has TRBV7-9 and TRBJ2-7, with D possibly being TRBD1 (5 bases). CDR3 length: 12 residues. The V end was cut by 2 bases, the J end by 7 bases, with 9 bases between. CDR1 is SEHNR and CDR2 is FQNEAQ in the germline V gene (reference sequence). This chain's CDR3 is CASSLKTEEQYF. The CDR3 DNA sequence: TGTGCCAGCAGCTTAAAGACAGAAGAGCAGTACTTC. Full variable domain (outside the CDR3, taken from reference TRBV7-9 and TRBJ2-7): DTGVSQNPRHKITKRGQNVTFRCDPISEHNRLYWYRQTLGQGPEFLTYFQNEAQLEKSRLLSDRFSAERPKGSFSTLEIQRTEQGDSAMYLCASSLKTEEQYFGPGTRLTVT.